These T cell receptor beta chains were read from a single sample in a study of cytomegalovirus exposure and HLA in healthy donors. The assay was immunoSEQ multiplex PCR, and TCRdb's table has in-frame clones only and misses some. The data contain roughly 200,000 clones, roughly an eighth of them singletons. The sequenced material came from PBMCs. The receptors derive from a man in his fifties in good health and CMV-seropositive. CDR3s include the opening cysteine and the closing phenylalanine or tryptophan. Fields, in order: CDR3 length, clone size, D gene, J gene, V gene, CDR3 DNA, CDR3 protein. The D gene is left open where the match is weak. Size is stated for part of the rows, as once, few or many counts, or as a class when the clone is expanded.

length: 16; size: .; D: .; J: TRBJ1-5; V: TRBV6-1; DNA: TGTGCCAGCAGTGCAGGGACTGTCTATAGCAATCAGCCCCAGCATTTT; CDR3: CASSAGTVYSNQPQHF
length: 14; size: few; D: .; J: TRBJ1-1; V: TRBV6-6; DNA: TGTGCCAGCAGTTACGGGGGGATACGCACTGAAGCTTTCTTT; CDR3: CASSYGGIRTEAFF
length: 14; size: .; D: .; J: TRBJ2-5; V: TRBV5-4; DNA: TGTGCCAGCAAAGAGATAGGCAGGAAAGAGACCCAGTACTTC; CDR3: CASKEIGRKETQYF
length: 12; size: few; D: TRBD1; J: TRBJ2-3; V: TRBV7-2; DNA: TGTGCCAGCAGCCCCCCTGGGGACAGGCAGTATTTT; CDR3: CASSPPGDRQYF
length: 16; size: .; D: TRBD2; J: TRBJ2-3; V: TRBV7-2; DNA: TGTGCCAGCAGCTTCCTCACTAGCGGGGGCACAGATACGCAGTATTTT; CDR3: CASSFLTSGGTDTQYF
length: 15; size: few; D: TRBD1; J: TRBJ2-7; V: TRBV7-9; DNA: TGTGCCAGCAGCTTAGTGGGGACAGGGGCCTACGAGCAGTACTTC; CDR3: CASSLVGTGAYEQYF
length: 18; size: .; D: .; J: TRBJ2-6; V: TRBV5-1; DNA: TGCGCCAGCAGCTTGTTAAGCAGGGCATTCTCTGGGGCCAACGTCCTGACTTTC; CDR3: CASSLLSRAFSGANVLTF
length: 13; size: many; D: TRBD1; J: TRBJ1-1; V: TRBV9; DNA: TGTGCCAGCAGCGTAGTTGGGACAGGGGAAGCTTTCTTT; CDR3: CASSVVGTGEAFF
length: 17; size: .; D: .; J: TRBJ2-2; V: TRBV7-6; DNA: TGTGCCAGCAGCTTAGATTTCCAGGCGGGGGCAACCGGGGAGCTGTTTTTT; CDR3: CASSLDFQAGATGELFF
length: 16; size: .; D: .; J: TRBJ2-1; V: TRBV4-1; DNA: TGCGCCAGCAGCCAAGAGAGGTCGTCCCGACGGGATGAGCAGTTCTTC; CDR3: CASSQERSSRRDEQFF
length: 12; size: few; D: TRBD1; J: TRBJ1-2; V: TRBV6-5; DNA: TGTGCCAGCGTCGACAGGGACTATGGCTACACCTTC; CDR3: CASVDRDYGYTF
length: 14; size: .; D: TRBD2; J: TRBJ2-1; V: TRBV6-5; DNA: TGTGCCAGCAAGCGGCGGGGGGGATACAATGAGCAGTTCTTC; CDR3: CASKRRGGYNEQFF
length: 13; size: .; D: .; J: TRBJ1-4; V: TRBV5-1; DNA: TGCGCCAGCAGCTCGAACCGGGGTGAAAAACTGTTTTTT; CDR3: CASSSNRGEKLFF
length: 14; size: few; D: .; J: TRBJ2-3; V: TRBV4-3; DNA: TGCGCCAGCAGCCAAGATCGGGGGATTGGAACGCAGTATTTT; CDR3: CASSQDRGIGTQYF
length: 14; size: few; D: .; J: TRBJ1-4; V: TRBV12-1; DNA: TGTGCCAGCAGCGCAGGGGGAGAAAGTGAAAAACTGTTTTTT; CDR3: CASSAGGESEKLFF
length: 14; size: .; D: TRBD2; J: TRBJ2-3; V: TRBV11-3; DNA: TGTGCCAGCGGCAGCGGGGGGGCAACAGATACGCAGTATTTT; CDR3: CASGSGGATDTQYF
length: 15; size: few; D: .; J: TRBJ1-5; V: TRBV5-6; DNA: TGTGCCAGCAGTCCTAGTGGGTATAGCAATCAGCCCCAGCATTTT; CDR3: CASSPSGYSNQPQHF
length: 15; size: few; D: TRBD1; J: TRBJ1-1; V: TRBV5-1; DNA: TGCGCCAGCAGCCCGGACGGGACAGGGGACACTGAAGCTTTCTTT; CDR3: CASSPDGTGDTEAFF
length: 14; size: few; D: TRBD1; J: TRBJ2-1; V: TRBV7-6; DNA: TGTGCCAGCAGCTTGGCAGGGGGTATCAATGAGCAGTTCTTC; CDR3: CASSLAGGINEQFF
length: 16; size: .; D: TRBD1; J: TRBJ1-5; V: TRBV4-1; DNA: TGCGCCAGCAGCCAGGAGGGCAGGGGGAACAATCAGCCCCAGCATTTT; CDR3: CASSQEGRGNNQPQHF
length: 16; size: few; D: .; J: TRBJ2-7; V: TRBV5-3; DNA: TGTGCCAGAAGCTTGGAACACGGCGGAACCTCCTACGAGCAGTACTTC; CDR3: CARSLEHGGTSYEQYF
length: 15; size: .; D: TRBD2; J: TRBJ2-1; V: TRBV5-4; DNA: TGTGCCAGCAGCTTAAGTCTAGCGGTCTACAATGAGCAGTTCTTC; CDR3: CASSLSLAVYNEQFF
length: 12; size: .; D: .; J: TRBJ1-1; V: TRBV28; DNA: TGTGCCAGCAGTTTATTAGGGAGGGAAGCTTTCTTT; CDR3: CASSLLGREAFF
length: 12; size: .; D: .; J: TRBJ2-5; V: TRBV10-3; DNA: TGTGCCATCAGTGAGGTCGGGGAGACCCAGTACTTC; CDR3: CAISEVGETQYF
length: 13; size: .; D: .; J: TRBJ1-2; V: TRBV28; DNA: TGTGCCAGCGGGGGCCCAACCAACTATGGCTACACCTTC; CDR3: CASGGPTNYGYTF
length: 17; size: few; D: TRBD1; J: TRBJ1-5; V: TRBV15; DNA: TGTGCCACCAGCCGTGCCTTCAGGCAGGGGGATAATCAGCCCCAGCATTTT; CDR3: CATSRAFRQGDNQPQHF
length: 14; size: .; D: TRBD1; J: TRBJ1-1; V: TRBV2; DNA: TGTGCCCGCAGGGGGAGTTTTGCCCTGGGTGAAGCTTTCTTT; CDR3: CARRGSFALGEAFF
length: 15; size: .; D: .; J: TRBJ1-4; V: TRBV4-3; DNA: TGCGCCAGCAGCCAAGATATTGGCTCTAATGAAAAACTGTTTTTT; CDR3: CASSQDIGSNEKLFF
length: 13; size: .; D: .; J: TRBJ1-1; V: TRBV28; DNA: TGTGCCAGCAGTTTCTCTCAGGGCTCTGAAGCTTTCTTT; CDR3: CASSFSQGSEAFF
length: 14; size: .; D: .; J: TRBJ1-2; V: TRBV19; DNA: TGTGCCAGTAGTATGGGGCAGGGGCCTTATGGCTACACCTTC; CDR3: CASSMGQGPYGYTF
length: 16; size: few; D: TRBD2; J: TRBJ2-7; V: TRBV7-2; DNA: TGTGCCAGCAGCTTAGGGACTAGCGGGGGGGCCTGGGAGCAGTACTTC; CDR3: CASSLGTSGGAWEQYF
length: 14; size: .; D: TRBD1; J: TRBJ2-7; V: TRBV7-4; DNA: TGTGCCAGCACCCAAGGGACAGCAGAGAGCGAGCAGTACTTC; CDR3: CASTQGTAESEQYF
length: 11; size: .; D: .; J: TRBJ1-4; V: TRBV19; DNA: TGTGTCTCCAACAGAGATGAAAAACTGTTTTTT; CDR3: CVSNRDEKLFF
length: 14; size: .; D: .; J: TRBJ1-5; V: TRBV2; DNA: TGTGCCAGCAGTGATCGGTATAGCAATCAGCCCCAGCATTTT; CDR3: CASSDRYSNQPQHF
length: 11; size: .; D: .; J: TRBJ2-5; V: TRBV6-5; DNA: TGTGCCAGCAGCCTACGGGAGACCCAGTACTTC; CDR3: CASSLRETQYF
length: 16; size: few; D: TRBD1; J: TRBJ1-2; V: TRBV7-2; DNA: TGTGCCAGCAGCTTAGGGACAGGGGAGTGGGCTTATGGCTACACCTTC; CDR3: CASSLGTGEWAYGYTF
length: 14; size: .; D: .; J: TRBJ1-2; V: TRBV11-3; DNA: TGTGCCAGCAGCTTAGCCGCTAGGGGCTATGGCTACACCTTC; CDR3: CASSLAARGYGYTF
length: 18; size: few; D: .; J: TRBJ1-3; V: TRBV7-8; DNA: TGTGCCAGCAGCTTAGCGGCAGGGCAACCAACCTCTGGAAACACCATATATTTT; CDR3: CASSLAAGQPTSGNTIYF
length: 15; size: few; D: TRBD1; J: TRBJ1-1; V: TRBV5-6; DNA: TGTGCCAGCAGCTTCAGGACAGGGGTCAACACTGAAGCTTTCTTT; CDR3: CASSFRTGVNTEAFF
length: 13; size: many; D: TRBD1; J: TRBJ1-3; V: TRBV6-6; DNA: TGTGCCAGCCGAGGGACAGAAGGAAACACCATATATTTT; CDR3: CASRGTEGNTIYF
length: 12; size: few; D: .; J: TRBJ1-2; V: TRBV4-3; DNA: TGCGCCAGCAGCCAACAGGACTATGGCTACACCTTC; CDR3: CASSQQDYGYTF
length: 14; size: .; D: .; J: TRBJ1-2; V: TRBV6-1; DNA: TGTGCCAGCACCCTAAGGGGGTCGCTCCCTAGTGACACCTTC; CDR3: CASTLRGSLPSDTF